These 23 T cell receptor beta chains share one sample of origin, sequenced in a study of T-cell reconstitution after alpha-beta-depleted transplantation in children. Unique molecular identifiers tagged the TCRbeta library. TCRdb re-derived calls from the PCR reads in MiXCR, one entry per CDR3 protein. The table lists 200,000 to 250,000 distinct CDR3 sequences, about 9.2% of them singletons. The sequences come from PBMCs from the stem cell graft donor, collected from the stem cell graft. These receptors came from a human donor who donated a stem cell graft to a child with acute lymphoblastic leukemia.

This clonotype was seen ten or more times. The CDR3 loop reads CAPGGPTYNEQFF. The CDR3 DNA sequence: TGCGCCCCCGGGGGCCCTACCTACAATGAGCAGTTCTTC. The chain links TRBV5-1 to TRBJ2-1; D possibly matches TRBD1 or TRBD2 (6 bases each). V dropped 10 bases and J dropped 2 bases, with 13 bases sitting between them. CDR3 length: 13 residues. CDR1 is SGHRS, CDR2 YFSETQ, per germline. The full variable domain, rest sourced from reference TRBV5-1 and TRBJ2-1, is KAGVTQTPRYLIKTRGQQVTLSCSPISGHRSVSWYQQTPGQGLQFLFEYFSETQRNKGNFPGRFSGRQFSNSRSEMNVSTLELGDSALYLCAPGGPTYNEQFFGPGTRLTVL.

This clonotype has only a few counts. The CDR3 loop reads CASSAVAGGTEAFF. The CDR3, as DNA: TGTGCCAGCAGTGCGGTCGCAGGGGGGACTGAAGCTTTCTTT. This chain joins TRBV12-3 or TRBV12-4 and TRBJ1-1; 7 nucleotides align to TRBD1. This CDR3 has 14 residues. V gave up 5 bases and J gave up 5 bases; unmatched junction bases: 8.

The sample holds a few counts of this clonotype. The chain employs TRBV27 and TRBJ1-5; D is unresolved. Germline V gene data show CDR1 as MNHEY and CDR2 as SMNVEV (reference sequence). The CDR3 consists of 17 residues. V was cut by 7 bases and J by 0 bases, with 19 bases left in between. CDR3 nucleotides: TGTGCCAGCAAATCGCGCCTCGGGCTATATAGCAATCAGCCCCAGCATTTT. Protein sequence: CASKSRLGLYSNQPQHF.

In this sample, this clonotype turned up a few times. J is TRBJ2-2 and V is TRBV7-2; 10 bases line up with TRBD1. Per germline, CDR1 SGHTA and CDR2 FQGNSA. Trimming cost V 5 bases and J 7 bases; bases outside gene matches: 10. The CDR3 consists of 16 residues. CDR3 sequence (DNA): TGTGCCAGCAGCGCAAGACAGGGGGCAGAGGGCGGGGAGCTGTTTTTT. Its protein is CASSARQGAEGGELFF.

V is TRBV29-1 and J is TRBJ2-5; 7 positions agree with TRBD1. CDR3 size: 12 residues. With V trimmed by 8 bases and J by 5 bases, 8 bases remained unmatched. Germline loops: CDR1 SQVTM, CDR2 ANQGSEA. The CDR3 loop is CSITTGSETQYF. CDR3 in DNA: TGCAGCATTACGACAGGGAGCGAGACCCAGTACTTC. The full variable domain, completed using reference TRBV29-1 and TRBJ2-5, is SAVISQKPSRDICQRGTSLTIQCQVDSQVTMMFWYRQQPGQSLTLIATANQGSEATYESGFVIDKFPISRPNLTFSTLTVSNMSPEDSSIYLCSITTGSETQYFGPGTRLLVL.

This clonotype was counted at least ten times. This chain joins TRBV12-3 or TRBV12-4 and TRBJ1-1, with 8 bases aligning to TRBD1. V was pared by 7 bases and J by 1 base, with 5 bases of the junction left unmatched. This CDR3 region has 14 residues. CDR3 coding DNA: TGTGCCAGCACAGGCGGGACAGGGAACACTGAAGCTTTCTTT. It is translated as CASTGGTGNTEAFF.

This chain links TRBV19 with TRBJ2-7, with TRBD1 matching over 9 bases. Germline V gene sequence: CDR1 LNHDA, CDR2 SQIVND (reference sequence). There are 14 residues in the CDR3. Trimming took 6 bases from V and 0 from J; bases not matched to a gene: 3. The CDR3 loop is CASRTTGGSYEQYF. Written as DNA, the CDR3 is TGTGCCAGTAGAACGACAGGGGGCTCCTACGAGCAGTACTTC.

This clonotype was counted a few times. The genes are TRBV9 and TRBJ2-7, with a weak D call TRBD1 (6 bases). The CDR3 totals 18 residues. Trimming took 0 bases from V and 5 from J, leaving 24 bases between them. Germline lookup yields CDR1 SGDLS and CDR2 YYNGEE. CDR3 nucleotides: TGTGCCAGCAGCGTAGATCCCCTGGGGCAGGGGCGTAGGAACGAGCAGTACTTC. Its translation is CASSVDPLGQGRRNEQYF.

This clonotype appeared many times. The gene calls are TRBV6-5 and TRBJ1-2; maybe TRBD1 (5 bases). CDR1 MNHEY and CDR2 SVGAGI come from the germline V gene. The CDR3 covers 13 residues. V lost 6 bases and J 4 bases, leaving 12 bases between the germline ends. CDR3 sequence reads: CASSGDGFYGYTF. The CDR3 DNA follows: TGTGCCAGCAGCGGGGACGGATTCTATGGCTACACCTTC.

The chain combines TRBV11-2 with TRBJ2-7; D is perhaps TRBD2 (6 bases). This CDR3 spans 15 amino acids. The V and J ends lost 3 bases and 3 bases respectively, with 15 bases between them. Germline loops: CDR1 SGHAT, CDR2 FQNNGV. This CDR3 is CASSFHRGLSYEQYF. In DNA, the CDR3 is TGTGCCAGCAGCTTTCATCGGGGGTTGAGCTACGAGCAGTACTTC.

This clonotype was counted only a few times. The V call is TRBV5-1, the J call TRBJ2-7, with TRBD2 matching 10 bases. The trim removed 1 base at V and 4 bases at J, leaving 11 bases unmatched. Germline V CDR1 and CDR2: SGHRS, YFSETQ. The CDR3 sequence is 17 residues long. The CDR3 DNA is TGCGCCAGCAGCTTGTCGCCTAGCGGGGGTACCGGGTACGAGCAGTACTTC. Its protein product is CASSLSPSGGTGYEQYF.

This chain uses TRBV20-1 with TRBJ2-2, with unresolved D. The germline V and J ends were trimmed by 3 bases and 3 bases, with 11 bases remaining between them. Germline assignment: CDR1 DFQATT and CDR2 SNEGSKA (reference sequence). The CDR3 is made up of 14 amino acids. This CDR3 reads CSARERSDTGELFF. CDR3 DNA sequence: TGCAGTGCTAGGGAACGGTCCGACACCGGGGAGCTGTTTTTT.

This clonotype has only a few counts. The chain links TRBV7-9 to TRBJ2-7; 10 bases are a match to TRBD2. The CDR3 has 16 amino acids. CDR1 SEHNR and CDR2 FQNEAQ come from the germline V gene (reference sequence). Unmatched junction bases numbered 8, after V lost 1 base and J lost 5 bases. The CDR3 here is CASSLGASGGADEQYF. The CDR3 nucleotides are TGTGCCAGCAGCTTAGGGGCAAGCGGGGGGGCCGACGAGCAGTACTTC.

This clonotype was observed a handful of times. The V and J genes are TRBV20-1 and TRBJ2-7; D may be TRBD2 (6 bases). The CDR3 length is 15 residues. The germline CDR1 and CDR2 sequences are DFQATT and SNEGSKA (reference sequence). V gave up 6 bases and J gave up 3 bases, with 21 bases separating them. CDR3 coding DNA: TGCAGTGCCCCGAATAGAGCGGGTGGTAACTACGAGCAGTACTTC. This sequence encodes CSAPNRAGGNYEQYF.

This clonotype was seen at least ten times. The chain recombines TRBV11-2 with TRBJ2-1; TRBD2 agrees at 8 bases. V shed 3 bases and J 7 bases; nucleotides not matched to a gene: 11. Germline V lookup: CDR1 SGHAT, CDR2 FQNNGV. The CDR3 spans 16 residues. The CDR3 nucleotides are TGTGCCAGCAGCTTTCACTCAGGGACTAGTATTAATGAGCAGTTCTTC. Protein sequence: CASSFHSGTSINEQFF.

This clonotype was observed at least ten times. The chain couples TRBV19 to TRBJ2-7; 7 bases align to TRBD1. J gave up 4 bases and V 6 bases, and 3 bases lay outside the gene matches. CDR3 size: 12 residues. Germline CDR1 reads LNHDA; CDR2 reads SQIVND (reference sequence). The chain's CDR3 is CASSPTGYEQYF. The CDR3 coding sequence is TGTGCCAGTAGCCCGACAGGGTACGAGCAGTACTTC.

This clonotype has more than one count but fewer than ten. The chain joins TRBV27 to TRBJ2-2; D may be TRBD1 (6 bases). CDR1 is MNHEY, CDR2 SMNVEV, per germline (reference sequence). V was clipped by 2 bases and J by 0 bases, with 13 bases between them. The CDR3 covers 17 residues. In nucleotides, the CDR3 is TGTGCCAGCAGTTTAAGCAGGGGCCGTGCGAACACCGGGGAGCTGTTTTTT. Amino acid sequence: CASSLSRGRANTGELFF.

This clonotype came up many times. This rearrangement joins TRBV27 to TRBJ2-3; 13 bases align to TRBD2. There are 17 residues in the CDR3. The germline V gene encodes CDR1 MNHEY and CDR2 SMNVEV (reference sequence). The junction had 6 bases not matched to a gene; V was cut back by 3 bases and J by 3 bases. CDR3 residues: CASSFLGTSGETDTQYF. In DNA form, the CDR3 reads TGTGCCAGCAGTTTCCTCGGGACTAGCGGGGAGACAGATACGCAGTATTTT.

This chain uses TRBV7-9 with TRBJ2-3; tentatively, D is TRBD2 (6 bases). Trimming pared 2 bases from V and 3 bases from J, leaving 12 bases between. Germline V lookup: CDR1 SEHNR, CDR2 FQNEAQ (reference sequence). The CDR3 is 15 residues long. CDR3 loop: CASSLSLATTDTQYF. CDR3 coding DNA: TGTGCCAGCAGCTTAAGCCTAGCGACAACAGATACGCAGTATTTT.

This clonotype was detected a few times. The chain has TRBV29-1 and TRBJ1-2; D not certain. This CDR3 contains 10 residues. The germline CDR1 and CDR2 sequences are SQVTM and ANQGSEA. The V end lost 4 bases, the J end lost 10 bases, and 10 bases lay between the germline ends. The CDR3 protein is CSVADPFYTF. CDR3 nucleotides: TGCAGCGTTGCCGACCCATTCTACACCTTC.

The chain uses TRBV19 and TRBJ1-3; the D gene is possibly TRBD1 (6 bases). Germline V gene sequence: CDR1 LNHDA, CDR2 SQIVND (reference sequence). V gave up 4 bases and J gave up 3 bases, with 13 bases separating them. This CDR3 contains 15 residues. The CDR3 nucleotides read TGTGCCAGTAGTACCCCAACAGGGCGTGGAAACACCATATATTTT. This translates into CASSTPTGRGNTIYF.

This clonotype was seen at least ten times. The rearrangement joins TRBV7-8 to TRBJ1-5; D ambiguous. With 2 bases removed from V and 1 base from J, the gap between germline ends came to 0 bases. The germline CDR1 and CDR2 sequences are SGHVS and FQNEAQ. The CDR3 covers 12 residues. The CDR3 loop reads CASSLSNQPQHF. CDR3 DNA sequence: TGTGCCAGCAGCTTAAGCAATCAGCCCCAGCATTTT. Combining the CDR3 with reference TRBV7-8 and TRBJ1-5 gives the whole variable domain GAGVSQSPRYKVAKRGQDVALRCDPISGHVSLFWYQQALGQGPEFLTYFQNEAQLDKSGLPSDRFFAERPEGSVSTLKIQRTQQEDSAVYLCASSLSNQPQHFGDGTRLSIL.

Concerning this clonotype: A read error may explain this, as a much larger clone is one base away. This rearrangement joins TRBV18 to TRBJ2-5; tentative D call: TRBD2 (6 bases). The CDR3 length is 15 residues. CDR1 KGHSH and CDR2 LQKENI come from the germline V gene. Trimming left V 3 bases short and J 9 bases short, with 20 bases between. The CDR3, as DNA: TGTGCCAGCTCACCGGTGGCGGGGAAGGGTGAGGCCCAGTACTTC. The encoded protein is CASSPVAGKGEAQYF. The complete variable domain, with remaining parts taken from reference TRBV18 and TRBJ2-5, reads NAGVMQNPRHLVRRRGQEARLRCSPMKGHSHVYWYRQLPEEGLKFMVYLQKENIIDESGMPKERFSAEFPKEGPSILRIQQVVRGDSAAYFCASSPVAGKGEAQYFGPGTRLLVL.